This TCR beta chain is drawn from a study of shared clonotypes between healthy human individuals. The CDR3 consists of 16 residues. Deletions cut 0 bases from V and 2 bases from J, with 11 bases between. The germline V gene has CDR1 LGHNA and CDR2 YSLEER. Measured with immunoSEQ multiplex PCR; TCRdb has only the in-frame clones, and not every one. The table lists hundreds of thousands of clones, around 79% of them singletons. Turning to this clone: Its specificity is unknown.

Study observations and caveats: Owing to a small donor count, the genetic and exposure-history diversity represented was limited. The expectation was that sequencing depth would affect clonotype sharing among donors.

The sequencing sample was made of PBMCs. V usage is TRBV4-3 and J usage is TRBJ2-1; D might be TRBD2 (6 bases). This TCR was sampled from a woman in her thirties or forties in good health. Some clones in this sample may be carry-over from other donors' samples. This CDR3 reads CASSQDAGGAYNEQFF. CDR3 nucleotides: TGCGCCAGCAGCCAAGATGCCGGCGGGGCCTACAATGAGCAGTTCTTC.